The entry that follows covers one T cell receptor (beta chain) sequence. Its antigen remains unidentified. Sequencing ends 3 residues short of the CDR3 end; the germline J gene provides the rest. The source of the sample is a study of Tregs in tolerant kidney transplant recipients. The study, taken as a whole, reports: For some patients, primers changed over time, blocking nucleotide-level comparison.

Clones were sequenced by immunoSEQ multiplex PCR, and TCRdb holds only the in-frame ones, with some missing. This repertoire includes about 30,000 clones. This CDR3 is built from 14 residues. Germline assignment: CDR1 LNHDA and CDR2 SQIVND (reference sequence). V dropped 1 base and J dropped 3 bases, with 7 bases sitting between them. This receptor was obtained from a human donor who received a combined kidney and bone marrow transplant. V is TRBV19 and J is TRBJ2-1; D call uncertain. This specimen was CD8+ T cells from blood, taken before the transplant. CDR3: CASSIGAGYNEQFF. Incomplete CDR3 DNA: TGTGCCAGTAGTATAGGGGCAGGCTACAATGAG.